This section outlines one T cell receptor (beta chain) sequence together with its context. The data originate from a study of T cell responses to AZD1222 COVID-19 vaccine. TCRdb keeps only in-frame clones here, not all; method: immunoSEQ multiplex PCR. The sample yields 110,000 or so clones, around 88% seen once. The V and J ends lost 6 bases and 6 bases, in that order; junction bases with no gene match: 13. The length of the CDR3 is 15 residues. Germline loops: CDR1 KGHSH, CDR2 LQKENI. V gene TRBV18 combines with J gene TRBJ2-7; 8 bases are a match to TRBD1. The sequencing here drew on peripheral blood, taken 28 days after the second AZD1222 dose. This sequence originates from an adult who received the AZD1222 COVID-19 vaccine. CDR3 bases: TGTGCCAGCTCTTCCGGTGCAGGGGGCCAAGGCGAGCAGTACTTC. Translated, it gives CASSSGAGGQGEQYF.